This T cell receptor beta chain comes out of a study of identical twins (dated by TCRdb to the mid-2010s). Background on the whole study: To test whether fetal clonotypes persist, the study used deep sequencing on TCR alpha and beta repertoires from monozygotic twins, unrelated adults of various ages, and cord blood. To rule out contamination, the twin experiments were replicated at different times with different library preparation protocols.

On the study overall, not on this receptor specifically: Abundant cord blood beta clonotypes carried fewer insertions; young adult naive repertoires showed a weaker similar trend, while memory repertoires showed none. Zero-insertion analyses could be partly confounded by invariant T cells such as MAIT and iNKT, although diverse VJ usage argued against such confounding for most clonotypes. Conclusions relied on cross-sectional statistical analysis, since the same donors could not be followed over many years. The excess sharing between twins in beta out-of-frame sequences was weaker because fewer shared sequences reduced the signal-to-noise ratio. In monozygotic twins, out-of-frame TCR alpha sharing was systematically underestimated by recombination models, although the models agreed with sharing between unrelated individuals. Compared with coincidental sharing between unrelated individuals, out-of-frame TCR alpha sequences shared between twins showed an excess of sequences with low generation probability.

All donors were healthy Caucasians. The twin cohort comprised three pairs of female monozygotic twins, all aged about 18 to 30 years. Peripheral blood mononuclear cells were the source from which RNA for the TCR libraries was isolated. In regard to this clonotype: The clone's antigen remains unknown. Base qualities are not recorded, but no much larger clone differs from it by a single base.

The germline V gene encodes CDR1 LGHDT and CDR2 YNNKEL (reference sequence). Counted from cysteine to phenylalanine, this CDR3 has 16 amino acids. Of all the DNA, just the CDR3 is kept, 48 bases in frame from base 1. Unmatched junction bases come to 9, with V trimmed by 3 bases and J by 5 bases. The receptor library was made with 5' RACE. The listed sequencing device is Illumina HiSeq 2000. Template switching introduced a universal primer binding site; the final cDNA contained a unique molecular identifier, enabling accurate counting of TCR cDNA molecules. Specific primers in the conserved constant-segment region were used to synthesize first-strand cDNA for the TCR alpha and beta chains. Each cDNA library was double barcoded, with a SMART-Mk sample barcode plus Illumina barcodes, to control for contamination. TruSeq adapter sequences, together with Illumina sample barcodes, were added in two successive PCR steps. Sequencing of the TCR alpha and beta cDNA libraries was done on the Illumina HiSeq platform using custom primers. Under the source paper's analysis protocol: Raw reads were processed with MiGEC to extract unique molecular identifiers, and MiXCR was used to determine CDR3 positions. Recombination models were inferred per individual with the repgenHMM and IGoR tools using an EM algorithm. The analysis of shared clonotypes was done with the tcR package in R, with sharing normalized by the product of cloneset sizes. To study raw recombination without the effects of thymic and clonal selection, out-of-frame nonproductive sequences were analyzed. TCRdb itself trimmed the public reads at Q25 with fastp, ran MiXCR and retained productive beta chains. Entries that share a CDR3 protein sequence are merged under the most common genes and DNA. The V and J calls were not made by the authors but by TCRdb's processing. In this sample the table shows approximately 700,000 distinct CDR3 sequences, 15% to 20% of which occur a single time. The top ten clonotypes cover around 13% of the sample.

These data also featured in a second study, about T cells expressing NK-cell markers. Drawing on the second study: TCR beta-chain repertoires were profiled in sorted CD3+CD56+NKG2C+, CD3+CD56+NKG2C- and CD3+CD56-NKG2C+ T-cell subsets from several donors. Seven of the eight sequenced donors were HCMV-seropositive and one was HCMV-seronegative. In several experiments an anti-gammadeltaTCR antibody was added to restrict sorting to alphabetaTCR-expressing T cells. In about six donors, the dominant CD3+CD56+NKG2C+ clonotypes were found to rank among the top 10 CD8+ clonotypes and to make up roughly 1.0-7.5% of CD8+ T cells. Those dominant clonotypes were again the most abundant among CD3+CD56-NKG2C+ cells in several donors, at roughly 28.3-65%. Whether the expanded NKG2C-expressing T cell clones were specific for HCMV antigens was left unclear. The study sequenced eight donors, all healthy volunteers chosen at random: three men and five women. HCMV-specific IgG was detected in serum with a commercial ELISA kit to determine HCMV serostatus. For roughly six donors, bulk peripheral blood T-cell repertoires were additionally sequenced from unsorted PBMC. MIGEC handled demultiplexing of the reads and grouping by UMI, while MiTCR was used to assemble and quantify clonotypes. To exclude erroneous sequences, only TCR cDNA sequences supported by at least two reads were retained. Downstream repertoire analysis used the tcR package, and clonotypes were matched across fractions by CDR3 nucleotide sequence plus V segment. VDJmatch was used to annotate antigen specificity against VDJdb, with one amino acid substitution in CDR3 permitted.

The TCR comes from a woman aged 18-29 years in good health. Sequencing used PBMCs. The chain couples TRBV3-1 to TRBJ2-3, with TRBD2 matching 9 junction bases. The encoded CDR3 is CASSHYSQRGVDTQYF. The DNA sequence is as follows: TGTGCCAGCAGCCATTACAGCCAGCGGGGGGTAGATACGCAGTATTTT.